Listed below are T cell receptor beta chains from one sample, sequenced in a study of blood T cell repertoires in COVID-19. This table comes from immunoSEQ multiplex PCR, and its TCRdb copy is limited to in-frame clones, with some not included. The repertoire includes roughly 120,000 clones, roughly 85% of them detected once, and under 3% sits in the top ten. Sequenced input: peripheral blood. Every receptor here comes from a young man with acute or convalescent COVID-19. The CDR3 runs from the conserved cysteine through the conserved F or W. D genes are given only for firm matches. Clone size, where shown, is once, few, many, or a class for clones that have expanded.

v_call	d_call	cdr3_length	j_call	clone_size	cdr3_nt	cdr3_aa
TRBV7-8	TRBD2	15	TRBJ2-5	NA	TGTGCCAGCAGCTTGCCTAGCGGGCGCAGAGAGACCCAGTACTTC	CASSLPSGRRETQYF
TRBV5-1	NA	17	TRBJ2-3	NA	TGCGCCAGCACACCCTACCTAGGCGGGGGCATCACAGATACGCAGTATTTT	CASTPYLGGGITDTQYF
TRBV4-2	TRBD1	15	TRBJ1-1	few	TGTGCCAGCAGCCAACACAGGGGAGGCGACACTGAAGCTTTCTTT	CASSQHRGGDTEAFF
TRBV9	NA	15	TRBJ2-2	few	TGTGCCAGCAGCGTAGGGGACATAAACACCGGGGAGCTGTTTTTT	CASSVGDINTGELFF
TRBV7-8	NA	15	TRBJ1-4	NA	TGTGCCAGCAGCTTGTTCACCGCCCGGGGTGAAAAACTGTTTTTT	CASSLFTARGEKLFF
TRBV29-1	TRBD1	15	TRBJ2-3	NA	TGCAGCGCTAATGCAGGGGGTTGGGGCTCAGATACGCAGTATTTT	CSANAGGWGSDTQYF
TRBV28	NA	11	TRBJ2-2	NA	TGTGCCAGCAGGGGCCCCGGGGAGCTGTTTTTT	CASRGPGELFF
TRBV6-2/TRBV6-3	TRBD1	14	TRBJ1-5	NA	TGTGCCAGCAGTTACGACAGGGATAATCAGCCCCAGCATTTT	CASSYDRDNQPQHF
TRBV7-3	TRBD1	17	TRBJ1-5	NA	TGTGCCAGCAGCTTAAGGGACAGAGAATATAGCAATCAGCCCCAGCATTTT	CASSLRDREYSNQPQHF
TRBV3-1/TRBV3-2	NA	14	TRBJ1-1	NA	TGTGCCAGCAGCCAATTACAGGGGAACACTGAAGCTTTCTTT	CASSQLQGNTEAFF
TRBV25-1	NA	13	TRBJ2-1	NA	TGTGCCAGCAGGCCAGAGGTTCAGGGTGAGCAGTTCTTC	CASRPEVQGEQFF
TRBV19	TRBD1	17	TRBJ1-5	NA	TGTGCCAGTAGTACTAGGACAGGGACTTATAGCAATCAGCCCCAGCATTTT	CASSTRTGTYSNQPQHF
TRBV29-1	NA	15	TRBJ1-2	NA	TGCAGCGTTGGTCAAACGCCCAGTCTCACCTTTGGCTACACCTTC	CSVGQTPSLTFGYTF
TRBV19	TRBD1	16	TRBJ2-6	once	TGTGCCAGTAGTCCGGACAGGGCCTCCGGGACCAACGTCCTGACTTTC	CASSPDRASGTNVLTF
TRBV3-1/TRBV3-2	NA	14	TRBJ2-1	NA	TGTGCCAGCAGCTTCGAGGGGGGGTACAATGAGCAGTTCTTC	CASSFEGGYNEQFF
TRBV7-9	NA	12	TRBJ2-5	NA	TGTGCCAGCAGCCTAAAACAAGAGACCCAGTACTTC	CASSLKQETQYF
TRBV13	NA	18	TRBJ2-2	NA	TGTGCCAGCAGCTTGGGAAGGGGGAGGACAGGATTCACCGGGGAGCTGTTTTTT	CASSLGRGRTGFTGELFF
TRBV19	NA	13	TRBJ1-2	NA	TGTGCCAGTATGGCCGACAGCTTCTATGGCTACACCTTC	CASMADSFYGYTF
TRBV7-9	NA	13	TRBJ1-1	NA	TGTGCCAGCAGCTCCCAGGGGAACACTGAAGCTTTCTTT	CASSSQGNTEAFF
TRBV5-4	NA	15	TRBJ1-3	once	TGTGCCAGCAGCTTGGCTGGCTCCTCTGGAAACACCATATATTTT	CASSLAGSSGNTIYF
TRBV5-5	NA	16	TRBJ1-2	NA	TGTGCCAGCAGCTTGGCTCGCACATCCTTTAACTATGGCTACACCTTC	CASSLARTSFNYGYTF
TRBV9	NA	13	TRBJ1-1	once	TGTGCCAGCAGCCCTGAGACAGTCCGTGAAGCTTTCTTT	CASSPETVREAFF
TRBV11-1	TRBD2	14	TRBJ2-5	NA	TGTGCCAGCAGCCCGGGACTAGCAGAAGAGACCCAGTACTTC	CASSPGLAEETQYF
TRBV30	TRBD2	14	TRBJ2-3	NA	TGTGCTATCAAGACTAGCGGGAGCACAGATACGCAGTATTTT	CAIKTSGSTDTQYF
TRBV4-3	NA	16	TRBJ1-6	NA	TGCGCCAGCAGCCTCTCCGCACAGGGCTCAGGGTCACCCCTCCACTTT	CASSLSAQGSGSPLHF
TRBV5-1	NA	14	TRBJ2-5	NA	TGCGCCAGCAGCTTTATAAGGGGGCAAGAGACCCAGTACTTC	CASSFIRGQETQYF
TRBV7-9	TRBD2	16	TRBJ2-3	NA	TGTGCCAGCAGCTTAGTTAGCGGGAGGGCTGTTGATACGCAGTATTTT	CASSLVSGRAVDTQYF
TRBV25-1	NA	18	TRBJ2-2	NA	TGTGCCAGCAGTCGCGGCGCGGGTAGTTTTACGAACACCGGGGAGCTGTTTTTT	CASSRGAGSFTNTGELFF
TRBV3-1/TRBV3-2	NA	15	TRBJ2-1	NA	TGTGCCAGCAGCCGTGAATCTGGAGGCCGTAATGAGCAGTTCTTC	CASSRESGGRNEQFF
TRBV6-6	NA	13	TRBJ2-1	NA	TGTGCCAGCAGTTACTCTCTCGGGAATGAGCAGTTCTTC	CASSYSLGNEQFF
TRBV29-1	NA	14	TRBJ2-3	NA	TGCAGCGTCCGTACCGGGACTAGCACAGATACGCAGTATTTT	CSVRTGTSTDTQYF
TRBV12-3/TRBV12-4	TRBD2	13	TRBJ2-1	few	TGTGCCAGCAGTTTTTCAGCGGGAGGTGAGCAGTTCTTC	CASSFSAGGEQFF
TRBV9	NA	17	TRBJ2-3	NA	TGTGCCAGCAGCGCGGGGGTAAACTCCCAAGCATCAGATACGCAGTATTTT	CASSAGVNSQASDTQYF
TRBV7-9	TRBD1	14	TRBJ1-3	NA	TGTGCCAGCAGCCCCCGAGGACAGGGGACCGGAATGTGTTTT	CASSPRGQGTGMCF
TRBV19	TRBD2	14	TRBJ2-1	NA	TGTGCCAGTAGTCGGCGGGAGGGCCCTGATGAGCAGTTCTTC	CASSRREGPDEQFF
TRBV5-4	TRBD2	14	TRBJ2-1	once	TGTGCCAGCAGCTTAGCGGGAGGGCCCCATGAGCAGTTCTTC	CASSLAGGPHEQFF
TRBV5-5	TRBD2	15	TRBJ2-2	few	TGTGCCAGCAGCCCCAAGACTAGCGGGGCCGGGGAGCTGTTTTTT	CASSPKTSGAGELFF
TRBV29-1	TRBD1	14	TRBJ1-6	NA	TGCAGCGTGGACACCGGGACAGGGGCTTCACCCCTCCACTTT	CSVDTGTGASPLHF
TRBV4-2	TRBD2	16	TRBJ2-6	few	TGTGCCAGCAGCGCGAGCGGGACCTCTGGGGCCAACGTCCTGACTTTC	CASSASGTSGANVLTF
TRBV28	TRBD1	16	TRBJ1-2	few	TGTGCCAGCAGTCAATCGGGACAGTCTATGCTATATGGCTACACCTTC	CASSQSGQSMLYGYTF
TRBV9	NA	17	TRBJ1-1	NA	TGTGCCAGCAGCGTAGGGGTGGGTCTACAGAAGAACACTGAAGCTTTCTTT	CASSVGVGLQKNTEAFF